These 17 T cell receptor beta chains share one sample of origin, sequenced in a study of blood T cell repertoires in COVID-19. Only in-frame clones appear in the TCRdb table, and some are missing; sequencing was by immunoSEQ multiplex PCR. There are approximately 150,000 clones in the sample; more than 70% occur only once, and about 5.6% lies in the top ten. The specimen was PBMCs or T cells enriched from blood (not recorded which). The source of these receptors is a man aged 35 to 55 who had recovered from COVID-19.

The chain has TRBV7-8 and TRBJ2-4, with a tentative D call TRBD1 (5 bases). Trimming took off 2 bases at V and 4 bases at J, with 9 bases between the two ends. Germline assignment: CDR1 SGHVS and CDR2 FQNEAQ. This CDR3 spans 14 amino acids. This chain's CDR3 is CASSLTQGKNIQYF. In nucleotides, the CDR3 is TGTGCCAGCAGCTTAACCCAGGGAAAAAACATTCAGTACTTC.

The rearrangement links TRBV7-9 to TRBJ2-7, with D perhaps matching TRBD1 (5 bases). Germline V gene lookup returns CDR1 SEHNR and CDR2 FQNEAQ (reference sequence). V was shortened by 5 bases and J by 5 bases, with 19 bases between the two germline ends. CDR3 length: 15 amino acids. CDR3 amino acids: CASSHPHQQDHEQYF. Written as DNA, the CDR3 is TGTGCCAGCAGCCATCCACATCAACAGGACCACGAGCAGTACTTC.

CDR3 sequence (DNA): TGCGCCAGCAGGCGGGGGGGCGGGGAGAACACCGGGGAGCTGTTTTTT. Its protein product is CASRRGGGENTGELFF. This rearrangement joins TRBV4-1 to TRBJ2-2; 9 bases are a match to TRBD2. CDR1 MGHRA and CDR2 YSYEKL come from the germline V gene. The CDR3 runs to 16 residues. With 6 bases clipped from V and 1 base from J, the junction kept 6 bases outside the gene matches.

The V call is TRBV27, the J call TRBJ1-5; D is uncertain. Per the germline V gene, CDR1 is MNHEY and CDR2 is SMNVEV (reference sequence). The CDR3 consists of 14 residues. V was clipped by 6 bases and J by 5 bases, with 14 bases between them. CDR3 DNA sequence: TGTGCCAGCAGCTCCTACACGGGGTATCAGCCCCAGCATTTT. Translating gives CASSSYTGYQPQHF.

The rearrangement links TRBV7-9 to TRBJ2-1, with 7 bases identical to TRBD2. The CDR3 has 15 residues. Germline CDR1 reads SEHNR; CDR2 reads FQNEAQ (reference sequence). The V gene end was trimmed by 5 bases and the J gene end by 3 bases; junction bases not matched to a gene: 7. The CDR3 sequence is CASSLEASGYNEQFF. CDR3 DNA sequence: TGTGCCAGCAGCCTCGAGGCTAGCGGCTACAATGAGCAGTTCTTC.

This chain connects TRBV7-3 to TRBJ2-5; TRBD1 matches 8 bases. CDR3 length equals 16 residues. J lost 5 bases, V lost 5 bases, and 13 bases had no gene match. Per germline, CDR1 SGHTA and CDR2 FQGTGA. CDR3 in amino acids: CASSPEGGRGPETQYF. As DNA, the CDR3 is TGTGCCAGCAGCCCCGAGGGGGGCAGGGGGCCTGAGACCCAGTACTTC.

The chain carries TRBV5-1 and TRBJ2-2; 9 nucleotides match TRBD2. The CDR3 contains 16 residues. Germline-derived CDR1 and CDR2 are SGHRS and YFSETQ. V was pared by 2 bases and J by 7 bases, with 9 bases of the junction left unmatched. DNA of the CDR3: TGCGCCAGCAGCTTAGCCCCGGGACTAGCTGGCGGGGAGCTGTTTTTT. Translated: CASSLAPGLAGGELFF.

CDR3 coding DNA: TGTGCCACCAGTGCCCTAGCCGACAGGGATCCCCAGTACTTC. Translating it yields CATSALADRDPQYF. The chain combines TRBV24-1 with TRBJ2-5; 7 bases align to TRBD1. Trimming at V came to 5 bases and at J to 9 bases, leaving 11 bases not matched to a gene. The germline V gene has CDR1 KGHDR and CDR2 SFDVKD. The CDR3 consists of 14 residues.

The chain employs TRBV13 and TRBJ1-2; a possible D gene is TRBD1 (5 bases). CDR1 is PRHDT, CDR2 FYEKMQ, per germline (reference sequence). The ends were cut back, 5 bases at V and 2 bases at J, with 9 bases in the middle. There are 13 residues in the CDR3. CDR3 nucleotides: TGTGCCAGCAGCCTCGGGGGAAACTATGGCTACACCTTC. Protein product: CASSLGGNYGYTF.

This sequence joins TRBV7-2 and TRBJ2-3; the match to TRBD2 covers 13 bases. With 2 bases clipped from V and 0 bases from J, the junction kept 5 bases outside the gene matches. The germline V gene encodes CDR1 SGHTA and CDR2 FQGNSA. The CDR3 sequence is 18 residues long. CDR3 DNA: TGTGCCAGCAGCTTACCAGGGACTAGCGGGGATAGCACAGATACGCAGTATTTT. Protein product: CASSLPGTSGDSTDTQYF.

V is TRBV9 and J is TRBJ1-5; TRBD1 might be the D (5 bases). The V gene lost 3 bases and the J gene lost 2 bases, with 9 bases spanning the gap. Germline V gene data show CDR1 as SGDLS and CDR2 as YYNGEE. CDR3 size: 14 residues. This CDR3 is CASSAGWGNQPQHF. The DNA for the CDR3 is TGTGCCAGCAGCGCAGGGTGGGGCAATCAGCCCCAGCATTTT.

This chain joins TRBV6-5 and TRBJ2-3; possible D gene TRBD1, 5 bases. Germline CDR1 is MNHEY and CDR2 is SVGAGI. The V end was cut by 2 bases, the J end by 0 bases, with 6 bases between. The CDR3 has 14 amino acids. The CDR3 region is CASSYRQSTDTQYF. CDR3 DNA sequence: TGTGCCAGCAGTTACCGACAGAGCACAGATACGCAGTATTTT.

To note about this clone: A read error may account for a junction end that differs from germline. This sequence joins TRBV5-1 and TRBJ2-3, with D perhaps matching TRBD1 (5 bases). The CDR3 length is 13 residues. Germline V gene lookup returns CDR1 SGHRS and CDR2 YFSETQ. CDR3 nucleotides: TGCGCCAGCAGTTTGGGGCCCACAGATACGCAGTATTTT. Protein: CASSLGPTDTQYF.

The chain carries TRBV5-4 and TRBJ2-1; D is possibly TRBD1 (5 bases). Germline V lookup: CDR1 SGHNT, CDR2 YYREEE (reference sequence). The V end was cut by 1 base, the J end by 8 bases, with 13 bases between. The CDR3 totals 14 residues. The CDR3 loop is CASSLSPGNDEQFF. CDR3 bases: TGTGCCAGCAGCTTGTCGCCAGGGAATGATGAGCAGTTCTTC.

This clone has only one observation. This chain joins TRBV9 and TRBJ2-7; possible D gene TRBD1, 6 bases. CDR1 SGDLS and CDR2 YYNGEE come from the germline V gene. This CDR3 has 13 residues. Deletions cut 4 bases from V and 5 bases from J, with 13 bases between. CDR3 sequence: CASSTTGFDEQYF. The CDR3 nucleotides are TGTGCCAGCAGCACCACAGGGTTCGACGAGCAGTACTTC.

This clone was seen a handful of times. The V and J genes are TRBV21-1 and TRBJ1-5; the listed D gene, TRBD1, was not tested against the DNA. TRBV21-1 is a recognized pseudogene. This CDR3 is 18 amino acids long. Here the CDR3 DNA reads TGTGCCAGCAGCAAAAAGGGGGGACAGGGACGTAGCAATCAGCCCCAGCATTTT. The encoded protein is CASSKKGGQGRSNQPQHF.

The V call is TRBV19, the J call TRBJ2-1; 11 bases line up with TRBD2. Germline CDR1 LNHDA, CDR2 SQIVND (reference sequence). The CDR3 loop spans 15 amino acids. Trimming removed 10 bases from V and 6 bases from J; junction bases left unmatched: 11. The CDR3 protein is CATSPLAGAPNEQFF. CDR3 nucleotide sequence: TGTGCCACCTCCCCACTAGCGGGGGCCCCCAATGAGCAGTTCTTC.